This TCR beta chain was documented in a study of cytomegalovirus exposure and HLA in healthy donors. Study results and limitations: Researchers catalogued over 150 TCR beta chains as cytomegalovirus-associated.

The PCR made use of 60 Vbeta and 13 Jbeta primers. TCRdb's table, derived via immunoSEQ multiplex PCR, lists solely in-frame clones and lacks some. This sample carries over 100,000 clones, over 60% of them seen once, and the ten largest clones take around 3%. On this clone: Its target is unknown.

The V end was cut by 1 base, the J end by 9 bases, with 16 bases between. This CDR3 is 16 amino acids long. Germline V gene data show CDR1 as SEHNR and CDR2 as FQNEAQ (reference sequence). The sequencing sample was made of PBMCs. The chain is built from TRBV7-9 and TRBJ1-6; maybe TRBD1 (6 bases). The TCR originated in a woman aged 25 to 39 in good health and CMV-seropositive. The CDR3 DNA reads as TGTGCCAGCAGCTTAGATAGGGACACCTATTTTTCACCCCTCCACTTT. Its translation: CASSLDRDTYFSPLHF.